This T cell receptor (beta chain) was sequenced in a study of blood T cell repertoires in COVID-19. About the research overall: Whether acute or convalescent, the COVID-19 samples came from the United States, Italy and Spain.

Generated by immunoSEQ multiplex PCR, the TCRdb table keeps only in-frame clones and is missing some. This sample has 65,000 to 70,000 clones; about 86% occur once, and the top ten carry approximately 4.1%. The germline V gene encodes CDR1 MNHNS and CDR2 SASEGT. V was pared by 3 bases and J by 1 base, with 15 bases between. The CDR3 loop spans 16 amino acids. V gene TRBV6-1 combines with J gene TRBJ1-1; tentative D call: TRBD1 (5 bases). Sample: peripheral blood. The sequence came from a man in his forties or fifties with acute or convalescent COVID-19. The DNA of the CDR3 is TGTGCCAGCAGTGAGAATGTGGGAAGGGGGAACACTGAAGCTTTCTTT. Residues: CASSENVGRGNTEAFF.